This T cell receptor beta chain was sequenced for a study of CD8+ T cells in alopecia areata. The overall study: Tofacitinib was taken orally by treated patients, and the dose was 5 to 10 mg twice daily. Notes on the study in general: There were also resident alphabeta T cells of normal skin sequenced in scalp samples. Across lesional scalp, and particularly alopecia totalis/universalis, clonality surpassed that of normal scalp.

The CDR3 sequence is 12 residues long. Trimming pared 3 bases from V and 5 bases from J, leaving 9 bases between. Germline lookup yields CDR1 SGHNT and CDR2 YYREEE (reference sequence). Sorted out of PBMCs were CD4+ T cells and CD8+ T cells. This clone was recorded only once. Its antigen is not known. Extraction and reverse transcription of RNA yielded cDNA as the sequencing template. TCRdb keeps only in-frame clones here, not all; method: immunoSEQ multiplex PCR. This sample has 140,000 to 150,000 clones, with around 87% found just once. Sequencing was performed on CD8+ T cells sorted from blood, taken at week 0. The TCR was taken from a human donor with alopecia areata. The V gene is TRBV5-4, the J gene TRBJ2-7; the D is unclear. The chain's CDR3 is CASSSFPDEQYF. The CDR3 DNA reads TGTGCCAGCAGCTCATTCCCGGACGAGCAGTACTTC.